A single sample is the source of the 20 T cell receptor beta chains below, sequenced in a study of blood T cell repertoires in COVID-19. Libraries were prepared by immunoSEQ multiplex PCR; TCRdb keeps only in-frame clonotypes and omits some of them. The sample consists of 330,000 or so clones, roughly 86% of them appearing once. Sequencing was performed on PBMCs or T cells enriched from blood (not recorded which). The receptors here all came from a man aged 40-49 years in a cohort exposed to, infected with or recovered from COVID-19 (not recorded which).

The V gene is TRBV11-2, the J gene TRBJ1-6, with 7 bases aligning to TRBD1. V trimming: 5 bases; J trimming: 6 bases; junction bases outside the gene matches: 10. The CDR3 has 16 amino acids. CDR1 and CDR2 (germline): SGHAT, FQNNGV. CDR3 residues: CASSQRNQGGNSPLHF. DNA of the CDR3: TGTGCCAGCAGCCAACGTAACCAGGGGGGTAATTCACCCCTCCACTTT. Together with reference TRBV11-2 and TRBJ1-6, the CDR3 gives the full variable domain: EAGVAQSPRYKIIEKRQSVAFWCNPISGHATLYWYQQILGQGPKLLIQFQNNGVVDDSQLPKDRFSAERLKGVDSTLKIQPAKLEDSAVYLCASSQRNQGGNSPLHFGNGTRLTVT.

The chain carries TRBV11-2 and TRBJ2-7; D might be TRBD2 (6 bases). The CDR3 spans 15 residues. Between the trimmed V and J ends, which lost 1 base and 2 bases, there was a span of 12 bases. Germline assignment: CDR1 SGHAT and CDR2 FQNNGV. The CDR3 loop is CASSLGPLATYEQYF. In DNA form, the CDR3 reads TGTGCCAGCAGCTTAGGACCCCTAGCGACCTACGAGCAGTACTTC.

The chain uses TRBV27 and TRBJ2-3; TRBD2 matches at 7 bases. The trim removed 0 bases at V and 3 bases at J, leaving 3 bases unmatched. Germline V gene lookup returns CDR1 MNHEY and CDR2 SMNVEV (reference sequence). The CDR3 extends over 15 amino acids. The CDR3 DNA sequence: TGTGCCAGCAGTTTATCTGGGAGGGGAACAGATACGCAGTATTTT. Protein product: CASSLSGRGTDTQYF.

The CDR3 protein is CASRDLAGNVYEQYF. CDR3 coding DNA: TGCGCCAGCAGGGATCTAGCGGGAAACGTCTACGAGCAGTACTTC. V and J are TRBV5-1 and TRBJ2-7; 9 positions match TRBD2. Germline loops: CDR1 SGHRS, CDR2 YFSETQ. Unmatched junction bases numbered 9, after V lost 5 bases and J lost 3 bases. This CDR3 is 15 amino acids long.

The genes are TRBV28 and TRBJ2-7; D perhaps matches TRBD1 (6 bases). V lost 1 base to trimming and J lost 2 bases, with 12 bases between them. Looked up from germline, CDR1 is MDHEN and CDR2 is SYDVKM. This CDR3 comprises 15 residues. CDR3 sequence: CASSLSSRGAYEQYF. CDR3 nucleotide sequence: TGTGCCAGCAGTTTATCTTCCAGGGGTGCCTACGAGCAGTACTTC.

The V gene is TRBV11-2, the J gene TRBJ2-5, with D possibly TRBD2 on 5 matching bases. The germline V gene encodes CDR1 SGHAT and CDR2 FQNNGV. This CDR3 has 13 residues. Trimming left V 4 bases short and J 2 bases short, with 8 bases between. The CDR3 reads CASSSGLQETQYF. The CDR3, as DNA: TGTGCCAGCAGCTCCGGACTTCAAGAGACCCAGTACTTC.

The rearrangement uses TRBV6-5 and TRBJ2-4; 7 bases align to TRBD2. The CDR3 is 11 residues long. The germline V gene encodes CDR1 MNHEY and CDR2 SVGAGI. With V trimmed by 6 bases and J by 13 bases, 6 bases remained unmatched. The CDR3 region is CASRGDYRQYF. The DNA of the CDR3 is TGTGCCAGCAGGGGGGACTATCGGCAGTACTTC.

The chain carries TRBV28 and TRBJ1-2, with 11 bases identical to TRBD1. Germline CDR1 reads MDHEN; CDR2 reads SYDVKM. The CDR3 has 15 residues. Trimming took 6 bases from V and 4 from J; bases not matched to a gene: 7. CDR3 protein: CASRLGTGGSYGYTF. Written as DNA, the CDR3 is TGTGCCAGCAGATTAGGGACAGGGGGAAGCTATGGCTACACCTTC.

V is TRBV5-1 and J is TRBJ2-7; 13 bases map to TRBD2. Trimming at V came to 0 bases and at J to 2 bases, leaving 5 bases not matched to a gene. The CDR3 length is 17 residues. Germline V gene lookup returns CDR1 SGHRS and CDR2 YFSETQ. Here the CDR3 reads CASSLGRGTSGTYEQYF. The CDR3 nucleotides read TGCGCCAGCAGCTTGGGGCGCGGGACTAGCGGGACCTACGAGCAGTACTTC. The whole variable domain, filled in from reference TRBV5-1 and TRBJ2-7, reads KAGVTQTPRYLIKTRGQQVTLSCSPISGHRSVSWYQQTPGQGLQFLFEYFSETQRNKGNFPGRFSGRQFSNSRSEMNVSTLELGDSALYLCASSLGRGTSGTYEQYFGPGTRLTVT.

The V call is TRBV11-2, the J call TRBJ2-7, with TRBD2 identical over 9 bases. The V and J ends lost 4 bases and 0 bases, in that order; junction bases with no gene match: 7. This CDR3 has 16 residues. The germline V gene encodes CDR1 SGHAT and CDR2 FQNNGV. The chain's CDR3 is CASSSISGRNSYEQYF. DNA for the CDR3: TGTGCCAGCAGCTCCATTAGCGGGAGAAACTCCTACGAGCAGTACTTC.

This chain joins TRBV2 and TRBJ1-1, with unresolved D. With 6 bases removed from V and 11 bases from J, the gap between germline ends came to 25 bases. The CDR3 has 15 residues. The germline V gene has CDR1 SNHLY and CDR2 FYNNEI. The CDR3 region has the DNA TGTGCCAGCAGGGTCGACATCACCCTAGGAGGTGGTGCTTTCTTT. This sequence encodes CASRVDITLGGGAFF.

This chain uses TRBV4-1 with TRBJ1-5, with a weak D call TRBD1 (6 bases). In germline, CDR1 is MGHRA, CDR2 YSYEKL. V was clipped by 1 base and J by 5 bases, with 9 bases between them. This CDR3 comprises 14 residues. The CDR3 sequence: CASSQGGRDQPQHF. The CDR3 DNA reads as TGCGCCAGCAGCCAAGGGGGGCGCGATCAGCCCCAGCATTTT.

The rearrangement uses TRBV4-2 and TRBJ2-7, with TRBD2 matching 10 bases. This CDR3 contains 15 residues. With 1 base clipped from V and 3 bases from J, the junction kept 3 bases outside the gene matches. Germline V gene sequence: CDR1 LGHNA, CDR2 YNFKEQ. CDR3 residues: CASSQGSSGSYEQYF. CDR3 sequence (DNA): TGTGCCAGCAGCCAAGGTTCTAGCGGGAGCTACGAGCAGTACTTC.

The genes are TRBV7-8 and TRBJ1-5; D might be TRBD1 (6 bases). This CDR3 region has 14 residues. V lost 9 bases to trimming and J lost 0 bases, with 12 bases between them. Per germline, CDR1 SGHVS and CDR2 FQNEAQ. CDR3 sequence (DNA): TGTGCCAGTACAACAGGGAATAGCAATCAGCCCCAGCATTTT. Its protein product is CASTTGNSNQPQHF.

CDR3 loop: CASSQDGRGYEQYF. In DNA, the CDR3 is TGCGCCAGCAGCCAAGACGGGAGGGGATACGAGCAGTACTTC. The gene calls are TRBV4-1 and TRBJ2-7, with 8 bases that match TRBD2. The trim removed 0 bases at V and 4 bases at J, leaving 2 bases unmatched. Per germline, CDR1 MGHRA and CDR2 YSYEKL. The CDR3 loop spans 14 amino acids.

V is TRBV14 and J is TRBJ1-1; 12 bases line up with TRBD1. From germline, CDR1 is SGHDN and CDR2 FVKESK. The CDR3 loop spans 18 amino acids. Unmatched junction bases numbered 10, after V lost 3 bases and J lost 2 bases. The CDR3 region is CASSHRDRGRFLNTEAFF. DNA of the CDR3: TGTGCCAGCAGCCACCGGGACAGGGGGCGGTTTTTAAACACTGAAGCTTTCTTT.

CDR3 loop: CASSFIQGNYGYTF. The CDR3 nucleotides read TGCGCCAGCAGCTTTATACAGGGGAACTATGGCTACACCTTC. This chain connects TRBV5-1 to TRBJ1-2, with TRBD1 identical over 7 bases. CDR1 and CDR2 from the germline V gene are SGHRS and YFSETQ. This CDR3 region has 14 residues. The V and J ends lost 2 bases and 2 bases, in that order; junction bases with no gene match: 3.

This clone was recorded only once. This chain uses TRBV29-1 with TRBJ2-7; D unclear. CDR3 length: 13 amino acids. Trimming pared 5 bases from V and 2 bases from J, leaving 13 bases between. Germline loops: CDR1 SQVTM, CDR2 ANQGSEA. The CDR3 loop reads CSVQGPLTYEQYF. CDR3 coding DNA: TGCAGCGTTCAAGGGCCCTTAACCTACGAGCAGTACTTC.

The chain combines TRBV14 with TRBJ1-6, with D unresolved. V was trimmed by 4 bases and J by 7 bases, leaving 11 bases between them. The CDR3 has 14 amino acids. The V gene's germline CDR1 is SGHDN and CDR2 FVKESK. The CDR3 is CASSLRTGNSPLHF. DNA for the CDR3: TGTGCCAGCAGCCTACGGACGGGGAATTCACCCCTCCACTTT.

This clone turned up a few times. CDR3 sequence: CASSEGDSPPNTEAFF. The CDR3 nucleotides read TGTGCCAGCAGTGAGGGGGACAGCCCCCCGAACACTGAAGCTTTCTTT. The chain recombines TRBV6-1 with TRBJ1-1, with 7 bases identical to TRBD1. From germline, CDR1 is MNHNS and CDR2 SASEGT. This CDR3 is 16 amino acids long. V shed 3 bases, J shed 1 base, and the junction held 8 bases outside the gene matches.